This T cell receptor beta chain was recorded in a study of cytomegalovirus exposure and HLA in healthy donors. General study points: Accurate HLA-A and HLA-B prediction from TCR beta sequences was reported for most subjects.

CDR1 is MNHEY, CDR2 SMNVEV, per germline (reference sequence). Trimming cost V 5 bases and J 3 bases; bases outside gene matches: 9. The CDR3 spans 15 residues. Amplification used 60 Vbeta primers and 13 Jbeta primers. Using immunoSEQ multiplex PCR, the repertoire was profiled, and TCRdb retains in-frame clones only, with some absent. The table shows around 150,000 clones, with 75% to 90% occurring only once. Details on this clone: Its antigen is undetermined.

The V gene is TRBV27, the J gene TRBJ2-7, with 8 positions matching TRBD2. The TCR originated in a human donor in good health. Material for sequencing was PBMCs. Here the CDR3 DNA reads TGTGCCAGCAGTCTTACACGGACTAGCTACTACGAGCAGTACTTC. Amino acid sequence: CASSLTRTSYYEQYF.